The 4 T cell receptor beta chains given below trace back to one sample, sequenced in a study of blood T cell repertoires in COVID-19. Repertoires were generated with immunoSEQ multiplex PCR, while TCRdb's copy carries only in-frame clones and drops some. Among roughly 200,000 clones, approximately 83% were seen once, and the ten largest hold roughly 9.8%. The sample was peripheral blood. These receptors were obtained from a human donor with active or convalescent COVID-19. The donor label of this sample is uncertain.

This chain joins TRBV21-1 and TRBJ2-1; the table gives TRBD2 as D, unverified against the DNA. TRBV21-1 is reported as a pseudogene. The CDR3 extends over 14 amino acids. As DNA, the CDR3 is TGTGCCAGCAGCAAAGAACGGGGGGGCAATGAGCAGTTCTTC. Protein product: CASSKERGGNEQFF.

The chain is built from TRBV28 and TRBJ1-6, with D perhaps matching TRBD1 (6 bases). V lost 8 bases to trimming and J lost 3 bases, with 14 bases between them. There are 15 residues in the CDR3. Germline assignment: CDR1 MDHEN and CDR2 SYDVKM. For the CDR3, the DNA is TGTGCCAGCTGTTCCGCAGGGGTCTATAATTCACCCCTCCACTTT. As protein: CASCSAGVYNSPLHF.

V is TRBV4-3 and J is TRBJ2-2; maybe TRBD2 (6 bases). Per the germline V gene, CDR1 is LGHNA and CDR2 is YSLEER. The CDR3 length is 16 residues. The V end was cut by 1 base, the J end by 1 base, with 10 bases between. The CDR3 here is CASSQGAAGNTGELFF. Here the CDR3 DNA reads TGCGCCAGCAGCCAAGGGGCAGCGGGGAACACCGGGGAGCTGTTTTTT.

This chain joins TRBV24-1 and TRBJ1-2; 9 nucleotides align to TRBD1. The CDR3 contains 19 residues. V lost 4 bases and J lost 4; bases outside the gene matches: 18. Germline V gives CDR1 KGHDR, CDR2 SFDVKD. The CDR3 sequence: CATSETPGQGIPGIYGYTF. CDR3 DNA: TGTGCCACCAGTGAAACCCCGGGACAGGGAATTCCGGGAATCTATGGCTACACCTTC.